The 5 T cell receptor beta chains given below trace back to one sample, sequenced in a study of patients and donors after allogeneic stem cell transplantation. Each CDR3 protein gets one entry after TCRdb re-called the RT-PCR reads with MiXCR. Of approximately 410,000 distinct CDR3 sequences listed, around 15% are singletons. Sequenced material: blood, either unsorted or a sorted T cell fraction (not recorded which). Source of these receptors: a human donor who was either an allogeneic HSCT recipient or a stem cell or donor lymphocyte infusion donor (not recorded which). It is not recorded whose cells these are; they may come from a transplant donor.

The chain is built from TRBV18 and TRBJ2-7; 9 bases line up with TRBD2. CDR1 is KGHSH and CDR2 is LQKENI in the germline V gene. With V trimmed by 4 bases and J by 7 bases, 5 bases remained unmatched. The CDR3 loop spans 13 amino acids. CDR3 region: CASSLSAGGEQYF. The DNA of the CDR3 is TGTGCCAGCTCACTTTCGGCGGGGGGGGAGCAGTACTTC.

The chain carries TRBV20-1 and TRBJ2-4; D not resolved. From germline, CDR1 is DFQATT and CDR2 SNEGSKA (reference sequence). This CDR3 region has 13 residues. The CDR3 protein is CSLIDGIKNIQYF. CDR3 in DNA: TGCAGCTTGATAGACGGTATCAAAAACATTCAGTACTTC.

There are a few counts of this clonotype. This chain joins TRBV2 and TRBJ2-1, with 7 nucleotides matching TRBD1. Germline V lookup: CDR1 SNHLY, CDR2 FYNNEI. V was pared by 7 bases and J by 6 bases, with 3 bases of the junction left unmatched. The CDR3 covers 12 residues. The CDR3 DNA is TGTGCCAGCACAGGGGGTGGCAATGAGCAGTTCTTC. This codes for CASTGGGNEQFF.

Only a few counts were recorded for this clonotype. The chain combines TRBV10-3 with TRBJ2-1; 7 nucleotides line up with TRBD2. The CDR3 length is 15 residues. Germline values: CDR1 ENHRY, CDR2 SYGVKD. The trim removed 4 bases at V and 2 bases at J, leaving 5 bases unmatched. The DNA for the CDR3 is TGTGCCATCAGTGGGGGCGGGGGACCCTACAATGAGCAGTTCTTC. Translating gives CAISGGGGPYNEQFF.

The table lists this clonotype with a few counts. The chain joins TRBV4-2 to TRBJ1-2; TRBD1 aligns across 7 bases. V was clipped by 0 bases and J by 8 bases; unmatched bases: 15. The CDR3 runs to 17 residues. Per the germline V gene, CDR1 is LGHNA and CDR2 is YNFKEQ. The chain's CDR3 is CASSQDLKGAHSNGYTF. The CDR3, as DNA: TGTGCCAGCAGCCAAGATCTAAAGGGGGCGCATAGTAACGGCTACACCTTC.